These T cell receptor beta chains were read from a single sample in a study of CD8 T cells in ankylosing spondylitis. TCRdb re-called the 5' RACE reads with MiXCR, one entry per CDR3 protein. The data contain a few hundred thousand distinct CDR3 sequences, roughly 13% of them singletons. Material: blood, either unsorted or a sorted T cell fraction (not recorded which). All receptors derive from a male donor with ankylosing spondylitis. Both conserved end residues are part of each CDR3. A D gene is named only where the DNA matches it firmly. The size field is filled for only some rows; it gives once, few, many or a size class.

d_gene	abundance	v_gene	len	j_gene	CDR3aa	CDR3nt
.	many	TRBV7-2	15	TRBJ1-1	CASSLSGTLNTEAFF	TGTGCCAGCAGTCTCTCCGGGACCCTGAACACTGAAGCTTTCTTT
.	.	TRBV7-8	14	TRBJ2-2	CASETESNTGELFF	TGTGCCAGCGAGACTGAATCGAACACCGGGGAGCTGTTTTTT
TRBD2	few	TRBV6-4	12	TRBJ2-1	CASSESGRVRFF	TGTGCCAGCAGTGAAAGCGGGAGGGTTAGGTTCTTC
TRBD1	.	TRBV14	17	TRBJ1-2	CASSLMGATGGIYGYTF	TGTGCCAGCAGCTTGATGGGGGCGACAGGGGGCATCTATGGCTACACCTTC
.	few	TRBV12-3/TRBV12-4	16	TRBJ2-5	CASREVQKYTAETQYF	TGTGCCAGCAGAGAAGTACAGAAGTACACAGCTGAGACCCAGTACTTC
.	.	TRBV20-1	14	TRBJ2-3	CSARDSQGGYTQYF	TGCAGTGCTAGAGATAGCCAGGGCGGGTATACGCAGTATTTT
TRBD2	few	TRBV5-1	17	TRBJ2-1	CASSILDGTSGINEQFF	TGCGCCAGCAGCATACTAGACGGGACTAGCGGGATCAATGAGCAGTTCTTC
.	few	TRBV5-1	16	TRBJ2-7	CASSPSGSVTGFEQYF	TGCGCCAGCAGCCCTTCTGGGTCGGTCACCGGGTTCGAGCAGTACTTC
.	.	TRBV9	15	TRBJ1-1	CASSLESTGGTEAFF	TGTGCCAGCAGCCTAGAGTCAACGGGGGGTACTGAAGCTTTCTTT
TRBD1	.	TRBV29-1	13	TRBJ2-5	CSVDTGGVETQYF	TGCAGCGTAGATACAGGGGGCGTCGAGACCCAGTACTTC
TRBD1	.	TRBV6-1	17	TRBJ2-2	CASSEIGTGKIGGELFF	TGTGCCAGCAGTGAAATCGGGACAGGGAAAATTGGCGGGGAGCTGTTTTTT
TRBD2	many	TRBV11-2	15	TRBJ2-1	CASSPRGGVGNEQFF	TGTGCCAGCAGCCCCCGTGGGGGGGTCGGCAATGAGCAGTTCTTC
TRBD2	.	TRBV2	15	TRBJ2-3	CASRRAGASTDTQYF	TGTGCCAGCAGGAGAGCGGGAGCGAGCACAGATACGCAGTATTTT
.	.	TRBV12-3/TRBV12-4	14	TRBJ2-5	CASSLHRDPETQYF	TGTGCCAGCAGCCTACACAGGGATCCAGAGACCCAGTACTTC
.	many	TRBV15	16	TRBJ2-1	CATSNNLGEGDNEQFF	TGTGCCACCAGCAATAATCTCGGGGAGGGGGACAATGAGCAGTTCTTC
.	few	TRBV18	16	TRBJ2-5	CASSPTRHSSQETQYF	TGTGCCAGCTCACCGACGAGACATAGTTCACAAGAGACCCAGTACTTC
TRBD1	few	TRBV24-1	20	TRBJ2-1	CATSDSKSAWTGRPYNEQFF	TGTGCCACCAGTGATTCCAAGTCTGCATGGACAGGGAGGCCCTACAATGAGCAGTTCTTC
.	few	TRBV29-1	11	TRBJ2-1	CSASGSGEQFF	TGCAGCGCATCAGGGTCGGGTGAGCAGTTCTTC
TRBD2	.	TRBV5-1	16	TRBJ2-2	CASTGLAGTNTGELFF	TGCGCCAGCACGGGACTAGCGGGAACGAACACCGGGGAGCTGTTTTTT
.	few	TRBV6-1	17	TRBJ2-6	CASSPTGGNSGANVLTF	TGTGCCAGCAGCCCCACTGGCGGAAATTCTGGGGCCAACGTCCTGACTTTC
TRBD1	.	TRBV3-1	13	TRBJ2-1	CASSQDPRTGQFF	TGTGCCAGCAGCCAAGATCCCCGGACAGGGCAGTTCTTC
TRBD2	.	TRBV9	15	TRBJ2-3	CASSVSGGRGDTQYF	TGTGCCAGCAGCGTTTCGGGAGGGAGGGGCGATACGCAGTATTTT
.	.	TRBV7-2	13	TRBJ2-7	CASSPNPNSEQYF	TGTGCCAGCAGCCCCAATCCAAACTCTGAGCAGTACTTC
.	few	TRBV6-1	15	TRBJ1-1	CASRISRDTNTEAFF	TGTGCCAGCAGGATTTCTAGGGACACGAACACTGAAGCTTTCTTT
TRBD2	few	TRBV5-1	14	TRBJ2-1	CASSVASGNDEQFF	TGCGCCAGCAGTGTGGCTAGCGGGAACGATGAGCAGTTCTTC
.	.	TRBV27	14	TRBJ1-2	CASSLSVEYYGYTF	TGTGCCAGCAGTTTATCTGTCGAGTACTATGGCTACACCTTC
TRBD1	.	TRBV2	15	TRBJ1-1	CASSGQGLSNTEAFF	TGTGCCAGCAGTGGACAGGGACTGTCGAACACTGAAGCTTTCTTT
TRBD1	.	TRBV7-6	15	TRBJ1-2	CASSLGGTGNYGYTF	TGTGCCAGCAGCTTAGGGGGGACAGGGAACTATGGCTACACCTTC
TRBD1	few	TRBV7-8	15	TRBJ2-1	CASSPPGTAYNEQFF	TGTGCCAGCAGCCCCCCCGGGACAGCCTACAATGAGCAGTTCTTC
.	.	TRBV3-1	16	TRBJ2-3	CASSPRRDWSAWSQYF	TGTGCCAGCAGCCCTCGGAGGGACTGGTCGGCTTGGTCGCAGTATTTT
.	.	TRBV29-1	12	TRBJ1-1	CSVGSLGMEAFF	TGCAGCGTAGGCAGTTTGGGTATGGAAGCTTTCTTT
.	.	TRBV20-1	16	TRBJ2-1	CSADISGGGLYNEQFF	TGCAGTGCTGACATTTCCGGGGGAGGATTATACAATGAGCAGTTCTTC
.	few	TRBV19	16	TRBJ2-1	CASSINRPNSYNEQFF	TGTGCCAGTAGTATTAACAGGCCCAACTCCTACAATGAGCAGTTCTTC
.	few	TRBV3-1	13	TRBJ2-6	CASSQARANVLTF	TGTGCCAGCAGCCAGGCCCGGGCCAACGTCCTGACTTTC
.	.	TRBV20-1	15	TRBJ2-7	CSARDPKGGHYEQYF	TGCAGTGCTAGAGATCCTAAAGGGGGACACTACGAGCAGTACTTC
.	many	TRBV12-3/TRBV12-4	16	TRBJ2-2	CASSLLMRGNTGELFF	TGTGCCAGCAGTTTACTGATGCGGGGGAACACCGGGGAGCTGTTTTTT
TRBD2	.	TRBV2	19	TRBJ2-3	CASSERGLAGVGSTDTQYF	TGTGCCAGCAGTGAAAGGGGTCTAGCGGGAGTCGGCAGCACAGATACGCAGTATTTT
TRBD2	few	TRBV13	16	TRBJ2-7	CASSPTWLAGGYEQYF	TGTGCCAGCAGCCCAACTTGGCTAGCGGGAGGATACGAGCAGTACTTC
.	.	TRBV3-1	13	TRBJ1-2	CASSWPGRDGYTF	TGTGCCAGCAGCTGGCCGGGGCGGGATGGCTACACCTTC
.	.	TRBV14	14	TRBJ1-2	CASSQDTRVDGYTF	TGTGCCAGCAGCCAAGATACCAGGGTCGATGGCTACACCTTC